Below are 18 T cell receptor beta chains sequenced from a single sample in a study of early stage breast cancer tumors. Repertoires were generated with immunoSEQ multiplex PCR, while TCRdb's copy carries only in-frame clones and drops some. Of more than 65,000 clones detected, approximately 84% appear once; the ten largest clones hold approximately 4.5%. Sequenced material: blood. These TCRs come from a person aged 40 to 49 with breast cancer.

This clone was recorded once. The gene calls are TRBV25-1 and TRBJ1-2; tentative D call: TRBD1 (5 bases). CDR1 is MGHDK, CDR2 SYGVNS, per germline. CDR3 length equals 13 residues. The V and J ends lost 1 base and 8 bases respectively, with 11 bases between them. The CDR3 DNA is TGTGCCAGCAGTGAATCTGGGGCGCGGGGCTACACCTTC. Translation gives CASSESGARGYTF.

The J gene is TRBJ1-5, the V gene TRBV28, with D hard to call. CDR1 and CDR2 (germline): MDHEN, SYDVKM. This CDR3 has 16 residues. Trimming removed 2 bases from V and 6 bases from J, with 17 bases in between. The chain's CDR3 is CASSLVRAKLSQPQHF. As DNA, the CDR3 is TGTGCCAGCAGTTTAGTGCGGGCGAAGCTAAGTCAGCCCCAGCATTTT.

The V and J genes are TRBV5-6 and TRBJ2-3; 8 bases agree with TRBD2. With 3 bases clipped from V and 3 bases from J, the junction kept 12 bases outside the gene matches. The length of the CDR3 is 17 residues. In germline, CDR1 is SGHDT, CDR2 YYEEEE. The CDR3 reads CASSWGASGSGTDTQYF. The CDR3 DNA reads as TGTGCCAGCAGCTGGGGGGCAAGCGGGAGCGGGACAGATACGCAGTATTTT.

The chain employs TRBV19 and TRBJ2-1; D uncertain. This CDR3 is built from 16 residues. Trimming took off 3 bases at V and 7 bases at J, with 19 bases between the two ends. CDR1 and CDR2 from the germline V gene are LNHDA and SQIVND (reference sequence). In DNA, the CDR3 is TGTGCCAGTAGTATTCTTTATAGGGCGGCTGGGAATGAGCAGTTCTTC. The encoded protein is CASSILYRAAGNEQFF.

The rearrangement joins TRBV21-1 to TRBJ2-5; TRBD1 is taken as the D call from the table, unchecked against the DNA. TRBV21-1 is listed as a pseudogene. The CDR3 loop spans 15 amino acids. CDR3 sequence reads: CASSTQGPHRETQYF. The CDR3 nucleotides are TGTGCCAGCAGCACGCAGGGGCCCCACCGGGAGACCCAGTACTTC.

J is TRBJ2-5 and V is TRBV4-1; D is unresolved. Germline-derived CDR1 and CDR2 are MGHRA and YSYEKL. This CDR3 spans 15 amino acids. Trimming left V 2 bases short and J 1 base short, with 11 bases between. Here the CDR3 DNA reads TGCGCCAGCAGCCAAATCGGGCCGAGCCAAGAGACCCAGTACTTC. Its translation is CASSQIGPSQETQYF.

This chain links TRBV9 with TRBJ2-7, with TRBD1 matching over 11 bases. The CDR3 sequence is 15 residues long. Germline assignment: CDR1 SGDLS and CDR2 YYNGEE. V shed 0 bases and J 9 bases; nucleotides not matched to a gene: 8. The CDR3 spells CASSVEGTGGNGQYF. CDR3 in DNA: TGTGCCAGCAGCGTAGAAGGGACAGGGGGAAATGGGCAGTACTTC.

The chain has TRBV5-1 and TRBJ2-1; D remains ambiguous. The CDR3 totals 14 residues. Trimming left V 2 bases short and J 0 bases short, with 6 bases between. Germline V lookup: CDR1 SGHRS, CDR2 YFSETQ. Here the CDR3 reads CASSFESSYNEQFF. Here the CDR3 DNA reads TGCGCCAGCAGCTTTGAGAGCTCCTACAATGAGCAGTTCTTC. Filled out from reference TRBV5-1 and TRBJ2-1, the complete variable domain reads KAGVTQTPRYLIKTRGQQVTLSCSPISGHRSVSWYQQTPGQGLQFLFEYFSETQRNKGNFPGRFSGRQFSNSRSEMNVSTLELGDSALYLCASSFESSYNEQFFGPGTRLTVL.

The chain links TRBV25-1 to TRBJ2-7; D remains unclear. From germline, CDR1 is MGHDK and CDR2 SYGVNS. This CDR3 spans 12 amino acids. V lost 2 bases, J lost 3 bases, and 5 bases lay in between. This chain's CDR3 is CASSEGLYEQYF. For the CDR3, the DNA is TGTGCCAGCAGTGAAGGCCTCTACGAGCAGTACTTC.

The rearrangement joins TRBV11-2 to TRBJ1-1; D might be TRBD1 (5 bases). The V end lost 3 bases, the J end lost 4 bases, and 12 bases lay between the germline ends. This CDR3 contains 14 residues. CDR1 is SGHAT and CDR2 is FQNNGV in the germline V gene. The CDR3 sequence is CASSLNRLTTEAFF. In DNA form, the CDR3 reads TGTGCCAGCAGCTTGAACAGGCTGACCACTGAAGCTTTCTTT.

The V call is TRBV6-4, the J call TRBJ1-1; TRBD1 matches at 9 bases. This CDR3 is built from 14 residues. V lost 7 bases and J lost 2; bases outside the gene matches: 5. Per the germline V gene, CDR1 is MRHNA and CDR2 is SNTAGT. CDR3 bases: TGTGCCAGCAAGCTGGACAGGGGCAACACTGAAGCTTTCTTT. Amino acid sequence: CASKLDRGNTEAFF.

This clone was detected once. The chain recombines TRBV29-1 with TRBJ2-3; TRBD1 might be the D (6 bases). The CDR3 spans 12 residues. CDR1 is SQVTM and CDR2 is ANQGSEA in the germline V gene. CDR3 DNA sequence: TGCAGTGGGGCCAGGGGCGCGGATACGCAGTATTTT. It specifies CSGARGADTQYF.

This clone appeared a single time. This chain joins TRBV7-9 and TRBJ2-2; 7 positions agree with TRBD1. Germline CDR1 is SEHNR and CDR2 is FQNEAQ (reference sequence). V was pared by 5 bases and J by 4 bases, with 7 bases of the junction left unmatched. This CDR3 is built from 15 residues. Here the CDR3 reads CASSTVTGPTGELFF. In DNA form, the CDR3 reads TGTGCCAGCAGCACCGTGACAGGGCCCACCGGGGAGCTGTTTTTT.

The table lists this clone with many counts. The chain joins TRBV10-3 to TRBJ1-2; no clear D gene. Germline V gene lookup returns CDR1 ENHRY and CDR2 SYGVKD. This CDR3 has 13 amino acids. V was clipped by 3 bases and J by 2 bases, with 7 bases between them. This CDR3 is CAISESVNYGYTF. The CDR3 DNA follows: TGTGCCATCAGTGAATCAGTAAACTATGGCTACACCTTC.

V gene TRBV18 combines with J gene TRBJ2-7; unclear D gene. The CDR3 sequence is 15 residues long. The germline V and J ends were trimmed by 2 bases and 7 bases, with 18 bases remaining between them. Germline V CDR1 and CDR2: KGHSH, LQKENI. This CDR3 is CASSPGVSLTREQYF. CDR3 in DNA: TGTGCCAGCTCACCAGGTGTATCATTGACGAGGGAGCAGTACTTC.

The J gene is TRBJ2-1, the V gene TRBV2; 7 bases map to TRBD1. This CDR3 comprises 15 residues. CDR1 and CDR2 from the germline V gene are SNHLY and FYNNEI. Unmatched junction bases numbered 15, after V lost 10 bases and J lost 6 bases. The CDR3 loop is CANPGTALQSNEQFF. Written as DNA, the CDR3 is TGTGCCAACCCAGGGACAGCCCTACAGTCCAATGAGCAGTTCTTC.

V gene TRBV19 combines with J gene TRBJ1-5; 7 positions agree with TRBD1. Trimming removed 6 bases from V and 0 bases from J; junction bases left unmatched: 2. The CDR3 has 14 amino acids. The V gene's germline CDR1 is LNHDA and CDR2 SQIVND (reference sequence). DNA for the CDR3: TGTGCCAGTAGAACAGGGGTTAGCAATCAGCCCCAGCATTTT. Encoded protein: CASRTGVSNQPQHF.

A few counts support this clone. V and J are TRBV6-5 and TRBJ1-3, with TRBD1 as a possible D gene (6 bases). Trimming took 6 bases from V and 12 from J, leaving 24 bases between them. The CDR3 contains 15 residues. CDR1 is MNHEY and CDR2 is SVGAGI in the germline V gene. CDR3 region: CASSPGWDTGYGIYF. The CDR3 DNA reads TGTGCCAGCAGCCCCGGATGGGACACAGGGTATGGCATATATTTT.